One and the same sample provided the 8 T cell receptor beta chains below, sequenced in a study of CD8+ T cells in alopecia areata. RNA was extracted and reverse transcribed into cDNA as the sequencing template. Produced via immunoSEQ multiplex PCR; TCRdb's table is partial and in-frame only. Found here are 90,000 to 100,000 clones, 41% of them singletons; the top ten hold 1% to 1.5%. The sequenced sample consisted of CD4+ T cells sorted from blood. The receptor set was obtained from a human donor with alopecia areata.

The gene calls are TRBV30 and TRBJ2-6; D may be TRBD2 (5 bases). Germline CDR1 reads GTSNPN; CDR2 reads SVGIG (reference sequence). The CDR3 runs 13 residues. Trimming removed 8 bases at V and 0 bases at J, with 8 bases between. The CDR3 region is CAGLGSGANVLTF. In DNA, the CDR3 is TGTGCCGGACTGGGCTCTGGGGCCAACGTCCTGACTTTC.

Only a few counts were recorded for this clone. The rearrangement uses TRBV28 and TRBJ1-2; 7 bases agree with TRBD1. The V gene's germline CDR1 is MDHEN and CDR2 SYDVKM. V shed 4 bases and J 7 bases; nucleotides not matched to a gene: 9. The CDR3 runs to 14 residues. The CDR3 DNA sequence: TGTGCCAGCAGTTACTTCGACAGGGATCGTGGCTACACCTTC. This codes for CASSYFDRDRGYTF.

On this clone: Germline is not matched at one junction end, which may reflect a read error. The V and J genes are TRBV4-2 and TRBJ1-2; tentatively, D is TRBD1 (5 bases). This CDR3 has 13 amino acids. Looked up from germline, CDR1 is LGHNA and CDR2 is YNFKEQ. The CDR3 region has the DNA TGTGCCAGCAGCCAAGATAAGGGAAGGCAGGGCCGCTTC. This codes for CASSQDKGRQGRF.

This clone was seen only a few times. V and J are TRBV9 and TRBJ2-3; 7 bases are a match to TRBD2. Germline loops: CDR1 SGDLS, CDR2 YYNGEE. This CDR3 comprises 15 residues. Losses at the gene ends were 0 bases for V and 4 bases for J; bases not matched to a gene: 5. This CDR3 is CASSVATGRADTQYF. CDR3 DNA sequence: TGTGCCAGCAGCGTAGCTACGGGGAGGGCAGATACGCAGTATTTT.

This clone was picked up a small number of times. V is TRBV7-9 and J is TRBJ2-3; 7 nucleotides agree with TRBD2. Germline loops: CDR1 SEHNR, CDR2 FQNEAQ (reference sequence). The CDR3 sequence is 14 residues long. Trimming removed 8 bases from V and 4 bases from J; junction bases left unmatched: 9. As DNA, the CDR3 is TGTGCCAGCGCCTGGAAGCGGGGAGCAGATACGCAGTATTTT. It translates to CASAWKRGADTQYF. Using reference TRBV7-9 and TRBJ2-3 for the parts outside the CDR3, the full variable domain is DTGVSQNPRHKITKRGQNVTFRCDPISEHNRLYWYRQTLGQGPEFLTYFQNEAQLEKSRLLSDRFSAERPKGSFSTLEIQRTEQGDSAMYLCASAWKRGADTQYFGPGTRLTVL.

The rearrangement uses TRBV4-2 and TRBJ2-7; 11 bases agree with TRBD2. With V trimmed by 1 base and J by 2 bases, 4 bases remained unmatched. Germline lookup yields CDR1 LGHNA and CDR2 YNFKEQ. The CDR3 is 16 residues long. CDR3 coding DNA: TGTGCCAGCAGCCAAGCCGTAGCGGGAGGGCCCTACGAGCAGTACTTC. Translated: CASSQAVAGGPYEQYF.

This clone occurred many times. This rearrangement joins TRBV7-2 to TRBJ2-7; D is possibly TRBD1 (5 bases). Trimming stripped 3 bases from V and 5 bases from J, with 11 bases between. CDR1 SGHTA and CDR2 FQGNSA come from the germline V gene. The CDR3 totals 13 residues. CDR3 coding DNA: TGTGCCAGCAGCTTCCGGCAGGGCCACGAGCAGTACTTC. This translates into CASSFRQGHEQYF.

This clone was picked up a small number of times. This sequence joins TRBV4-2 and TRBJ2-7, with TRBD2 identical over 14 bases. Trimming cost V 3 bases and J 1 base; bases outside gene matches: 11. Germline V lookup: CDR1 LGHNA, CDR2 YNFKEQ. The CDR3 runs to 19 residues. This CDR3 is CASSHFGTSGSSESYEQYF. CDR3 in DNA: TGTGCCAGCAGCCACTTCGGGACTAGCGGGAGTTCGGAGTCCTACGAGCAGTACTTC.